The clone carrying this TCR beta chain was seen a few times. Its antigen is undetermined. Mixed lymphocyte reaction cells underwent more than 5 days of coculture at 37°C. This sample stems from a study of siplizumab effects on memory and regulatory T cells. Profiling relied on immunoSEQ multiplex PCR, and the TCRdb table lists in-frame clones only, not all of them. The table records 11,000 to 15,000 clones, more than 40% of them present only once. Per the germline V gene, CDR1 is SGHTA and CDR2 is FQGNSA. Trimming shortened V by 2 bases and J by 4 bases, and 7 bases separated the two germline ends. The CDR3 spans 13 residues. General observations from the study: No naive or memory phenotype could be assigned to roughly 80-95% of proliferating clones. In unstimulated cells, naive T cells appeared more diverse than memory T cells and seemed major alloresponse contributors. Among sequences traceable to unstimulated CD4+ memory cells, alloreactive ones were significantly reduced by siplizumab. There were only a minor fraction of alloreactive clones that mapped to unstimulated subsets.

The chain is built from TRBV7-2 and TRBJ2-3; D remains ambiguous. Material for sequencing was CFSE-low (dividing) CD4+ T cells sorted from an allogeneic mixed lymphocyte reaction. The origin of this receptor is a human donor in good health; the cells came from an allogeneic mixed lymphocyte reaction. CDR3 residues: CASSLNYADTQYF. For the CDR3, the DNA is TGTGCCAGCAGCTTAAATTACGCAGATACGCAGTATTTT.